These 25 T cell receptor beta chains were all obtained from the same sample, sequenced in a study of T-cell reconstitution after alpha-beta-depleted transplantation in children. A library of TCRbeta sequences, prepared with unique molecular identifiers, was generated. TCRdb passed the PCR reads through MiXCR, listing each CDR3 protein once. The repertoire holds about 540,000 distinct CDR3 sequences, with 15% to 20% as singletons. Specimen: PBMCs from the stem cell graft donor, collected from the stem cell graft. The receptors stem from a human donor who donated a stem cell graft to a child with acute lymphoblastic leukemia.

This chain connects TRBV12-3 or TRBV12-4 to TRBJ2-3, with 9 bases that match TRBD1. V trimming: 1 base; J trimming: 5 bases; junction bases outside the gene matches: 4. The CDR3 totals 15 residues. CDR3 loop: CASSLGDRAKDTQYF. For the CDR3, the DNA is TGTGCCAGCAGTTTAGGGGACAGGGCTAAAGATACGCAGTATTTT.

This clonotype was counted many times. The chain carries TRBV10-3 and TRBJ1-6, with TRBD1 matching 7 bases. The CDR3 contains 13 residues. The germline CDR1 and CDR2 sequences are ENHRY and SYGVKD. V lost 10 bases and J lost 9; bases outside the gene matches: 9. CDR3 amino acids: CATADRVSSPLHF. CDR3 DNA sequence: TGTGCCACCGCAGACAGGGTGTCTTCACCCCTCCACTTT.

The V gene is TRBV10-3, the J gene TRBJ2-7, with 12 bases that match TRBD2. Germline V gives CDR1 ENHRY, CDR2 SYGVKD. J was trimmed by 3 bases and V by 8 bases; bases with no gene match: 2. This CDR3 comprises 13 residues. The CDR3 is CAISLAGGYEQYF. In DNA, the CDR3 is TGTGCCATCTCACTAGCGGGAGGCTACGAGCAGTACTTC.

This clonotype was observed a few times. The V and J genes are TRBV12-3 or TRBV12-4 and TRBJ2-2; possibly TRBD2 for D (5 bases). V was shortened by 6 bases and J by 1 base, with 9 bases between the two germline ends. The CDR3 totals 14 residues. The CDR3 sequence is CASRPAENTGELFF. As DNA, the CDR3 is TGTGCCAGCAGGCCAGCGGAGAACACCGGGGAGCTGTTTTTT.

The rearrangement links TRBV12-3 or TRBV12-4 to TRBJ2-1; TRBD2 matches at 14 bases. The CDR3 extends over 16 amino acids. Unmatched junction bases numbered 7, after V lost 5 bases and J lost 7 bases. The CDR3: CASSPGLAGGTNEQFF. CDR3 nucleotides: TGTGCCAGCAGTCCCGGACTAGCGGGAGGTACTAATGAGCAGTTCTTC.

This clonotype was picked up a small number of times. The V gene is TRBV6-1, the J gene TRBJ2-1; D gene ambiguous. The CDR3 extends over 14 amino acids. V gave up 6 bases and J gave up 0 bases, with 9 bases separating them. CDR1 is MNHNS, CDR2 SASEGT, per germline. Here the CDR3 DNA reads TGTGCCAGCAGGGACGGTGACTCCTACAATGAGCAGTTCTTC. Encoded protein: CASRDGDSYNEQFF.

The V call is TRBV4-1, the J call TRBJ1-1, with 11 positions matching TRBD1. The V segment lost 1 base and the J segment 3 bases; nucleotides outside the gene matches: 7. This CDR3 comprises 17 residues. The germline CDR1 and CDR2 sequences are MGHRA and YSYEKL. CDR3 bases: TGCGCCAGCAGCCAAGGGGGACAGGGGGTTAAGTACACTGAAGCTTTCTTT. It is translated as CASSQGGQGVKYTEAFF.

V and J are TRBV6-5 and TRBJ1-1; no reliable D call. The germline CDR1 and CDR2 sequences are MNHEY and SVGAGI. The length of the CDR3 is 15 residues. Trimming left V 1 base short and J 1 base short, with 10 bases between. The CDR3 bases are TGTGCCAGCAGTTACTTGTGGCCCCCGAACACTGAAGCTTTCTTT. As protein: CASSYLWPPNTEAFF.

Of note for this clonotype: One junction end disagrees with the germline gene, perhaps due to a read error. The chain is built from TRBV7-9 and TRBJ2-7; D is uncertain. Germline-derived CDR1 and CDR2 are SEHNR and FQNEAQ (reference sequence). The CDR3 totals 11 residues. The DNA of the CDR3 is TGTGCCAGCAGCTTAGCGCCTCAATTCATCTTC. Translating gives CASSLAPQFIF.

The CDR3 DNA sequence: TGCGCCAGCAGCTTGATCGGTGGGTCGCATCAGCCCCAGCATTTT. It codes for CASSLIGGSHQPQHF. This chain links TRBV5-1 with TRBJ1-5, with D hard to call. Trimming removed 1 base from V and 5 bases from J, with 13 bases in between. This CDR3 has 15 amino acids. CDR1 and CDR2 from the germline V gene are SGHRS and YFSETQ.

This clonotype has only a few counts. The genes are TRBV30 and TRBJ2-1; 9 bases match TRBD1. The V segment lost 0 bases and the J segment 9 bases; nucleotides outside the gene matches: 9. Germline lookup yields CDR1 GTSNPN and CDR2 SVGIG (reference sequence). The CDR3 contains 15 residues. The CDR3 spells CAWSVLGQGESEQFF. CDR3 sequence (DNA): TGTGCCTGGAGTGTACTGGGACAGGGTGAAAGTGAGCAGTTCTTC. Full variable domain (outside the CDR3, taken from reference TRBV30 and TRBJ2-1): SQTIHQWPATLVQPVGSPLSLECTVEGTSNPNLYWYRQAAGRGLQLLFYSVGIGQISSEVPQNLSASRPQDRQFILSSKKLLLSDSGFYLCAWSVLGQGESEQFFGPGTRLTVL.

This clonotype appeared a few times. The J gene is TRBJ2-7, the V gene TRBV12-3 or TRBV12-4; 12 bases agree with TRBD2. V lost 2 bases to trimming and J lost 6 bases; unmatched junction nucleotides: 5. The CDR3 spans 15 residues. Written as DNA, the CDR3 is TGTGCCAGCAGTTTAACTCCTAGCGGGAGGGTCGAGCAGTACTTC. This codes for CASSLTPSGRVEQYF.

Only a few counts were recorded for this clonotype. The chain employs TRBV20-1 and TRBJ2-7; TRBD2 matches at 11 bases. The CDR3 spans 16 residues. CDR1 is DFQATT and CDR2 is SNEGSKA in the germline V gene (reference sequence). Unmatched junction bases numbered 6, after V lost 1 base and J lost 1 base. The CDR3 DNA follows: TGCAGTGCTAGAGTTTCGGGACTAGCGGCTTCCTACGAGCAGTACTTC. Translation: CSARVSGLAASYEQYF.

The sample holds a few counts of this clonotype. V gene TRBV6-5 combines with J gene TRBJ2-7; a weak D match, TRBD1 (7 bases). This CDR3 is 14 amino acids long. Germline loops: CDR1 MNHEY, CDR2 SVGAGI. With 3 bases removed from V and 3 bases from J, the gap between germline ends came to 12 bases. The CDR3 nucleotides read TGTGCCAGCAGTTATTGGCAGGGGGGCTACGAGCAGTACTTC. It yields the protein CASSYWQGGYEQYF.

CDR3 loop: CAGRSGGLTQYF. The CDR3 DNA reads as TGTGCCGGGCGAAGCGGGGGGCTTACGCAGTATTTT. This chain joins TRBV7-2 and TRBJ2-3, with 9 nucleotides matching TRBD2. With 11 bases clipped from V and 8 bases from J, the junction kept 8 bases outside the gene matches. Germline V CDR1 and CDR2: SGHTA, FQGNSA. This CDR3 has 12 residues.

This clonotype has at least ten counts. The rearrangement uses TRBV5-1 and TRBJ2-7, with TRBD2 identical over 12 bases. This CDR3 has 16 amino acids. After removal of 4 bases from V and 5 bases from J, the junction contained 10 bases not matched to a gene. In germline, CDR1 is SGHRS, CDR2 YFSETQ. The CDR3, as DNA: TGCGCCAGCAGCATCGCTCTAGCGGGAGGGCCCCACGAGCAGTACTTC. Its translation is CASSIALAGGPHEQYF.

The rearrangement uses TRBV12-3 or TRBV12-4 and TRBJ2-5, with 8 bases lining up with TRBD2. The trim removed 1 base at V and 5 bases at J, leaving 6 bases unmatched. The CDR3 runs 15 residues. Written as DNA, the CDR3 is TGTGCCAGCAGTTTAGGGAGCGGGAGTCGGGAGACCCAGTACTTC. As protein: CASSLGSGSRETQYF.

This clonotype has more than one count but fewer than ten. This chain connects TRBV10-1 to TRBJ2-7, with D unclear. Germline V gives CDR1 WNHNN, CDR2 SYGVQD (reference sequence). V lost 3 bases and J lost 2, with 8 bases in between. The CDR3 has 13 residues. The chain's CDR3 is CASSEAGAYEQYF. DNA for the CDR3: TGCGCCAGCAGTGAAGCAGGAGCCTACGAGCAGTACTTC.

This clonotype came up a few times. The rearrangement uses TRBV7-3 and TRBJ2-1; D perhaps matches TRBD2 (6 bases). Looked up from germline, CDR1 is SGHTA and CDR2 is FQGTGA. The CDR3 totals 15 residues. V lost 3 bases and J 2 bases, leaving 11 bases between the germline ends. The CDR3 coding sequence is TGTGCCAGCAGCTTCCGGAGGGCTCCCTACAATGAGCAGTTCTTC. It translates to CASSFRRAPYNEQFF.

In this sample, this clonotype turned up many times. The CDR3 protein is CASSSRTDTQYF. The CDR3 DNA reads TGTGCCAGCAGCTCCCGCACAGATACGCAGTATTTT. The chain uses TRBV7-9 and TRBJ2-3; D uncertain. The length of the CDR3 is 12 residues. The germline V gene encodes CDR1 SEHNR and CDR2 FQNEAQ (reference sequence). Trimming shortened V by 4 bases and J by 1 base, and 3 bases separated the two germline ends.

The chain combines TRBV4-2 with TRBJ2-5; 9 bases are shared with TRBD2. Germline V CDR1 and CDR2: LGHNA, YNFKEQ. The junction had 8 bases not matched to a gene; V was cut back by 1 base and J by 5 bases. CDR3 length: 16 amino acids. The CDR3 region is CASSQGASGRFETQYF. Written as DNA, the CDR3 is TGTGCCAGCAGCCAAGGGGCAAGCGGGAGGTTTGAGACCCAGTACTTC.

V usage is TRBV5-5 and J usage is TRBJ2-5; TRBD2 might be the D (5 bases). The CDR3 sequence is 14 residues long. The V gene lost 1 base and the J gene lost 1 base, with 8 bases spanning the gap. Looked up from germline, CDR1 is SGHKS and CDR2 is YYEKEE (reference sequence). The CDR3 DNA sequence: TGTGCCAGCAGCTTGTATGCGGGCCAAGAGACCCAGTACTTC. Protein sequence: CASSLYAGQETQYF.

The table lists this clonotype with a few counts. The rearrangement joins TRBV4-1 to TRBJ2-7; no reliable D call. From germline, CDR1 is MGHRA and CDR2 YSYEKL. This CDR3 is 14 amino acids long. V lost 0 bases and J 7 bases, leaving 13 bases between the germline ends. The CDR3 DNA sequence: TGCGCCAGCAGCCAAGATTTATCCAAAAGGGAGCAGTACTTC. Protein: CASSQDLSKREQYF.

This clonotype was counted only a few times. The chain combines TRBV12-3 or TRBV12-4 with TRBJ1-1; 7 bases align to TRBD1. V trimming: 8 bases; J trimming: 2 bases; junction bases outside the gene matches: 8. The CDR3 covers 14 residues. The DNA of the CDR3 is TGTGCCAGCCGCCGGGACAGATTTAACACTGAAGCTTTCTTT. As protein: CASRRDRFNTEAFF.

The chain couples TRBV20-1 to TRBJ1-1; tentatively, D is TRBD1 (5 bases). Germline CDR1 is DFQATT and CDR2 is SNEGSKA (reference sequence). Trimming stripped 6 bases from V and 1 base from J, with 18 bases between. The CDR3 covers 15 residues. The chain's CDR3 is CSAPYLGVKNTEAFF. In DNA form, the CDR3 reads TGCAGTGCACCTTACCTGGGGGTGAAGAACACTGAAGCTTTCTTT.